The rows below give T cell receptor beta chains drawn from one sample of a study of T cell changes during pregnancy in multiple sclerosis. The data were produced by immunoSEQ multiplex PCR, yet TCRdb's version contains in-frame clones alone and is incomplete. The profile shows roughly 29,000 clones, about 92% of them singletons. The sequencing used CD4+ T cells from peripheral blood mononuclear cells, collected after pregnancy. These receptors were taken from a female donor with multiple sclerosis, enrolled in a pregnancy study. Both conserved end residues are part of each CDR3.

v_gene	j_gene	CDR3aa
TRBV4-2	TRBJ2-2	CASSPAGGTGELFF
TRBV19	TRBJ1-5	CASRRRQLNQPQHF
TRBV5-4	TRBJ2-6	CASSMIRTQSGANVLTF
TRBV30	TRBJ2-5	CAGGVAGDGETQYF
TRBV30	TRBJ2-2	CAWSARQGVTGELFF
TRBV7-9	TRBJ1-2	CASSLGQRYGYTF
TRBV9	TRBJ2-1	CASSVGLAGGPYNEQFF
TRBV7-6	TRBJ2-5	CASSLDWGGGPKTQYF
TRBV5-1	TRBJ2-3	CASSLAGGPDTQYF
TRBV7-2	TRBJ2-2	CASSFRGLTNTGELFF
TRBV6-5	TRBJ1-2	CASSYKGNNYGYTF
TRBV5-1	TRBJ1-6	CASSLGLDNSPLHF
TRBV14	TRBJ2-2	CASSQRAKGDTGELFF
TRBV7-2	TRBJ2-7	CASSSPMRGEQYF
TRBV2	TRBJ2-7	CASSDWTDTYEQYF
TRBV9	TRBJ1-3	CASSVGGGTGNTIYF
TRBV5-6	TRBJ2-1	CASSLDRAGAQGEQFF
TRBV19	TRBJ2-3	CASSFSGTSRISTDTQYF
TRBV2	TRBJ1-5	CAMSSQGFSNQPQHF
TRBV7-2	TRBJ2-7	CASSLGLAGEEQYF
TRBV2	TRBJ2-2	CASTQRGGSNTGELFF
TRBV27	TRBJ1-6	CASSPPRSPLHF
TRBV6-5	TRBJ1-5	CASSYNVNQPQHF
TRBV6-6	TRBJ1-5	CASSPNSYRSQPQHF
TRBV27	TRBJ1-4	CASSSRTGSYEKLFF
TRBV19	TRBJ2-1	CASRALSGLLAGGIILGEQFF
TRBV9	TRBJ2-7	CASSVGSSTYEQYF
TRBV7-7	TRBJ2-1	CASSEIYASGNNEQFF
TRBV9	TRBJ1-1	CASSVGGREWPEAFF
TRBV5-1	TRBJ2-3	CASAEPSTDTQYF
TRBV5-1	TRBJ2-1	CASSPLAGLFYNEQFF
TRBV5-1	TRBJ2-2	CASSPTSVAGELFF
TRBV20-1	TRBJ1-2	CSASQQYGYTF
TRBV11-2	TRBJ2-1	CASRPVTGVFNEQFF
TRBV27	TRBJ1-2	CASSMGQGVWGYGYTF
TRBV6-6	TRBJ2-2	CASSYYGGADTGELFF
TRBV19	TRBJ1-5	CASSATRGRWQPQHF
TRBV6-5	TRBJ1-1	CASSPDWGRGDEAFF
TRBV18	TRBJ2-3	CASSPMPRLPDTQYF
TRBV6-7	TRBJ1-3	CASKIQGGLRNTIYF